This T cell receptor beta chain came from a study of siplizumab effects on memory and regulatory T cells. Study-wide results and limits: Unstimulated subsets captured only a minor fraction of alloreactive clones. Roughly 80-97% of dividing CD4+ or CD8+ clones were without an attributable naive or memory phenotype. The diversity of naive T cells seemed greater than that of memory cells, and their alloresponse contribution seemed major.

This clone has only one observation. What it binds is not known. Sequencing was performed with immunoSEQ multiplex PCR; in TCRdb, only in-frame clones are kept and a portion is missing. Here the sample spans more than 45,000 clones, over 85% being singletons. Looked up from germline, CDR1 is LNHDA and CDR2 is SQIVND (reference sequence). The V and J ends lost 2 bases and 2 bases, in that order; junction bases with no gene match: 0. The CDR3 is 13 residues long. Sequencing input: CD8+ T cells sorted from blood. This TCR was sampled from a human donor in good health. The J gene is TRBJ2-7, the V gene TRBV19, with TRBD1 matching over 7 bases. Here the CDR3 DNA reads TGTGCCAGTAGTATAACAGGGGCCTACGAGCAGTACTTC. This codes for CASSITGAYEQYF.